This T cell receptor (beta chain) was sequenced during a study of cytomegalovirus exposure and HLA in healthy donors. V lost 3 bases and J lost 6, with 18 bases in between. The CDR3 loop spans 15 amino acids. From germline, CDR1 is MNHNS and CDR2 SASEGT. The primer mix had 60 Vbeta and 13 Jbeta primers. Method: immunoSEQ multiplex PCR; TCRdb's copy keeps in-frame clones and lacks some. The table shows approximately 100,000 clones, with approximately 72% occurring only once. Sequencing was done on a sample of PBMCs. The sequence came from a man between 18 and 29 years old in good health and CMV-seropositive. The chain employs TRBV6-1 and TRBJ2-7; D may be TRBD1 (5 bases). CDR3 sequence: CASSDLRLRVSEQYF. In nucleotides, the CDR3 is TGTGCCAGCAGTGATTTGCGCCTCAGGGTTAGCGAGCAGTACTTC.